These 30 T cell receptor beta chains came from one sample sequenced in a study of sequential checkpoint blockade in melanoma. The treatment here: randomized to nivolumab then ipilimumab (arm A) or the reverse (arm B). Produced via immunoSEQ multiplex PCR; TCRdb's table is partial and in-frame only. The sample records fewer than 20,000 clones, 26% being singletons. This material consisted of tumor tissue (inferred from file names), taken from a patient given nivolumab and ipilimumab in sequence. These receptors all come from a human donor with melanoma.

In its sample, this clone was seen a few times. CDR3: CASSQDRSGTGNTIYF. The CDR3 DNA follows: TGCGCCAGCAGCCAAGATCGCTCAGGGACTGGAAACACCATATATTTT. The chain joins TRBV1 to TRBJ1-3; the table's D call of TRBD1 was not tested on the DNA. TRBV1 is flagged as a pseudogene. There are 16 residues in the CDR3.

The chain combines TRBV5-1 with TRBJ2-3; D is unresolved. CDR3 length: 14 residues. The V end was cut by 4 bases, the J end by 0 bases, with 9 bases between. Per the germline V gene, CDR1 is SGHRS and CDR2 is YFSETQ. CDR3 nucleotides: TGCGCCAGCAGCAGCGATGCTAGCACAGATACGCAGTATTTT. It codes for CASSSDASTDTQYF.

CDR3 DNA: TGTGCCAGCAGTTACGGCCACCTCAAAGAGACCCAGTACTTC. Its protein product is CASSYGHLKETQYF. The chain has TRBV6-8 and TRBJ2-5; D not resolved. CDR1 is MNHGY and CDR2 is SAAAGT in the germline V gene. This CDR3 contains 14 residues. Trimming pared 2 bases from V and 3 bases from J, leaving 10 bases between.

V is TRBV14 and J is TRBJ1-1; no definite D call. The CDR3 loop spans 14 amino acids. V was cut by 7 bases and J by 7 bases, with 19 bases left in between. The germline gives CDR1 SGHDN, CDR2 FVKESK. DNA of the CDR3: TGTGCCAGCACGTCAAGGACCCAAAAAGGTGAAGCTTTCTTT. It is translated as CASTSRTQKGEAFF. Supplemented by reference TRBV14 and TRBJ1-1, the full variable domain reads EAGVTQFPSHSVIEKGQTVTLRCDPISGHDNLYWYRRVMGKEIKFLLHFVKESKQDESGMPNNRFLAERTGGTYSTLKVQPAELEDSGVYFCASTSRTQKGEAFFGQGTRLTVV.

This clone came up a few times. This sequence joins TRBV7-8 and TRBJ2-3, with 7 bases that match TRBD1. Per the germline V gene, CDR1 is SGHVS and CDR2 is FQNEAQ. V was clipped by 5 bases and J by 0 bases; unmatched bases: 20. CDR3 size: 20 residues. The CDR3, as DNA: TGTGCCAGCAGCCTAAGACAGGGCGCTTACCTCGAACCTAGCACAGATACGCAGTATTTT. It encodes CASSLRQGAYLEPSTDTQYF.

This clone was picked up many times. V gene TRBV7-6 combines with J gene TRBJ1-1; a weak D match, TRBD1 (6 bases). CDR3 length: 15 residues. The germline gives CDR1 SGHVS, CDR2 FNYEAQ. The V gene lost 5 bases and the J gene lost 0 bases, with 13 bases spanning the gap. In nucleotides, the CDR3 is TGTGCCAGCAGCCGAGGGGGGGCTATGAACACTGAAGCTTTCTTT. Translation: CASSRGGAMNTEAFF.

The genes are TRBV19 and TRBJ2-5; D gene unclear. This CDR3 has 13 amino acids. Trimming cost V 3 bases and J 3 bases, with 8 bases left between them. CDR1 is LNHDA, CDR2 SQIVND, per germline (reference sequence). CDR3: CASSIPWKETQYF. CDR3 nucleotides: TGTGCCAGTAGTATCCCCTGGAAAGAGACCCAGTACTTC.

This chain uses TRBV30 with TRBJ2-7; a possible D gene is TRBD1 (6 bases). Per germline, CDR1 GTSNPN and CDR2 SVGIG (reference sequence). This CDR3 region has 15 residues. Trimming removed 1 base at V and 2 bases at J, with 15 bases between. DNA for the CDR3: TGTGCCTGGAGTGACCGCCACAGGGCCCCCTACGAGCAGTACTTC. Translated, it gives CAWSDRHRAPYEQYF.

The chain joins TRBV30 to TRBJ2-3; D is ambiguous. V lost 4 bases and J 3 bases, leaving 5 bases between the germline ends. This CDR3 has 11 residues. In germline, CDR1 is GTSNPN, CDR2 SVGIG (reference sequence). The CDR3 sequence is CAWTGTDTQYF. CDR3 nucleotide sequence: TGTGCCTGGACAGGTACAGATACGCAGTATTTT.

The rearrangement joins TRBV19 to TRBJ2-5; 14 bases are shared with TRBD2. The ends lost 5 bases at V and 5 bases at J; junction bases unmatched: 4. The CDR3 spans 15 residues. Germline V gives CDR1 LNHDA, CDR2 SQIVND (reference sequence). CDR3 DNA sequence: TGTGCCAGTAGTTTGACTAGCGGGGGGGCCGAGACCCAGTACTTC. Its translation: CASSLTSGGAETQYF.

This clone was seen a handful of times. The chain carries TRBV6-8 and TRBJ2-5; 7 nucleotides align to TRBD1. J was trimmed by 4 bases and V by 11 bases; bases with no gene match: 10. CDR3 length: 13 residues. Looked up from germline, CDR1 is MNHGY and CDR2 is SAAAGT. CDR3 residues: CASSVGGRETQYF. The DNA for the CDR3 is TGTGCCTCGTCAGTAGGGGGCCGAGAGACCCAGTACTTC.

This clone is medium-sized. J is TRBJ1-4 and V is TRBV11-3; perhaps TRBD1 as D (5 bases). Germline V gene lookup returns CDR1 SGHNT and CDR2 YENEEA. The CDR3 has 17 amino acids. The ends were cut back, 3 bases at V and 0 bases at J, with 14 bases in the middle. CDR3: CASSLGRTPATNEKLFF. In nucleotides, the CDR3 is TGTGCCAGCAGCTTGGGGAGGACACCAGCAACTAATGAAAAACTGTTTTTT.

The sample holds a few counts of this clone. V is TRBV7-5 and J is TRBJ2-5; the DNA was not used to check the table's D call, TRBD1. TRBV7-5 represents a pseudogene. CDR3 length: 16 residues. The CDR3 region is CASSPDRGQVGETQYF. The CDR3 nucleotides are TGTGCCAGCAGCCCGGACAGGGGGCAAGTTGGGGAGACCCAGTACTTC.

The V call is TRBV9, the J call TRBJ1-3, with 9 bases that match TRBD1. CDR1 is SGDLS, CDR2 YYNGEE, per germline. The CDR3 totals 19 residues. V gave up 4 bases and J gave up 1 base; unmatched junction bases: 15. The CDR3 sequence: CASSLLATGGETSGNTIYF. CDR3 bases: TGTGCCAGCAGCTTATTGGCGACAGGGGGTGAAACATCTGGAAACACCATATATTTT.

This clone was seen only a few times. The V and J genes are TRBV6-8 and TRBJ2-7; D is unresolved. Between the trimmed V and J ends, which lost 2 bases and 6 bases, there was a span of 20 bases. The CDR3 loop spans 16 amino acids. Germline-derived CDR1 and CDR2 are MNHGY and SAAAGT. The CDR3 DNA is TGTGCCAGCAGTTACCGCCCCTCGGGCCTATTAGCCGAGCAGTACTTC. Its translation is CASSYRPSGLLAEQYF.

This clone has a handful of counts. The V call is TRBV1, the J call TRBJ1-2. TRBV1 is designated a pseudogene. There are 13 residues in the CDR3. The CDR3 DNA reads TGCGCCAGCAGCCAAGTTAAAGGTGGTGGCTACACCTTC. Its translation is CASSQVKGGGYTF.

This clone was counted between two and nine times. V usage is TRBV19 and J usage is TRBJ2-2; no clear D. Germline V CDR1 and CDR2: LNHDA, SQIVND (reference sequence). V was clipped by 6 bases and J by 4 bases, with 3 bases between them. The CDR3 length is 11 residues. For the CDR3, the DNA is TGTGCCAGTAGGGGCACCGGGGAGCTGTTTTTT. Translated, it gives CASRGTGELFF.

The CDR3 is CASSEVGASYGYTF. DNA for the CDR3: TGTGCCAGCAGTGAAGTGGGGGCGAGCTATGGCTACACCTTC. The chain has TRBV9 and TRBJ1-2; D is possibly TRBD1 (6 bases). This CDR3 is 14 amino acids long. With 5 bases removed from V and 4 bases from J, the gap between germline ends came to 15 bases. Looked up from germline, CDR1 is SGDLS and CDR2 is YYNGEE.

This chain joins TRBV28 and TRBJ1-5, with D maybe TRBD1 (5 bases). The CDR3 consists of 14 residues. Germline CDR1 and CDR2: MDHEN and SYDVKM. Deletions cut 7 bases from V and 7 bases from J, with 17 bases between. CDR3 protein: CASTEGRDKQPQHF. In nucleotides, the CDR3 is TGTGCCAGCACTGAAGGCAGGGATAAACAGCCCCAGCATTTT. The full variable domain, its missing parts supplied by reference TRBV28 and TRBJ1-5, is DVKVTQSSRYLVKRTGEKVFLECVQDMDHENMFWYRQDPGLGLRLIYFSYDVKMKEKGDIPEGYSVSREKKERFSLILESASTNQTSMYLCASTEGRDKQPQHFGDGTRLSIL.

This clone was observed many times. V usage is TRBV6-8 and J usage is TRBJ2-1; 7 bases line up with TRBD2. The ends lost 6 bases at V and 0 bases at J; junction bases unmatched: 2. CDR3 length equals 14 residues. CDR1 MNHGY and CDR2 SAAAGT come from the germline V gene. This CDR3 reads CASSRDYSYNEQFF. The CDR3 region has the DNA TGTGCCAGCAGCCGGGACTACTCCTACAATGAGCAGTTCTTC.

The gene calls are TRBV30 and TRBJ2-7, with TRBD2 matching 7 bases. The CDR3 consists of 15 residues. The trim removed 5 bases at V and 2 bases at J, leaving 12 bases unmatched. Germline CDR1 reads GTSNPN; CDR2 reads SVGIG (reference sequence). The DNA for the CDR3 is TGTGCCTGGTTAACGTGGGAGGGCCGGACCTACGAGCAGTACTTC. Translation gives CAWLTWEGRTYEQYF. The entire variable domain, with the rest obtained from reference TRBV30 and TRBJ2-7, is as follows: SQTIHQWPATLVQPVGSPLSLECTVEGTSNPNLYWYRQAAGRGLQLLFYSVGIGQISSEVPQNLSASRPQDRQFILSSKKLLLSDSGFYLCAWLTWEGRTYEQYFGPGTRLTVT.

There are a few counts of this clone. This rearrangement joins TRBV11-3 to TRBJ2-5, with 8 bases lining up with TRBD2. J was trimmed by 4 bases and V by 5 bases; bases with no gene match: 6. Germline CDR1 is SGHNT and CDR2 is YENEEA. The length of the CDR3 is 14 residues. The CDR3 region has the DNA TGTGCCAGCAGCCAACGGGGGGGGCCAGAGACCCAGTACTTC. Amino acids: CASSQRGGPETQYF. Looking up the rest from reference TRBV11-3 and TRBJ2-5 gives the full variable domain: EAGVVQSPRYKIIEKKQPVAFWCNPISGHNTLYWYLQNLGQGPELLIRYENEEAVDDSQLPKDRFSAERLKGVDSTLKIQPAELGDSAVYLCASSQRGGPETQYFGPGTRLLVL.

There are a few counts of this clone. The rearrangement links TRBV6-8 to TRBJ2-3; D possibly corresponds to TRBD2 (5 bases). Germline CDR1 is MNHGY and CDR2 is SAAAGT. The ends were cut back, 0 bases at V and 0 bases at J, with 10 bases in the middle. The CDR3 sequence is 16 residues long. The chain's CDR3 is CASSYSRTASTDTQYF. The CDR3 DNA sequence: TGTGCCAGCAGTTACTCTAGGACTGCTAGCACAGATACGCAGTATTTT.

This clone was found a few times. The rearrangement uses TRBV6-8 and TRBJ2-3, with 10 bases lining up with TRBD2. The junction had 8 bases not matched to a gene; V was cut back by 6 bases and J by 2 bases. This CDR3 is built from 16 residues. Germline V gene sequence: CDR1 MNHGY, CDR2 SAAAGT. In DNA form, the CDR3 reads TGTGCCAGCAGATGGGGTAGCGGGGGGAACACAGATACGCAGTATTTT. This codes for CASRWGSGGNTDTQYF.

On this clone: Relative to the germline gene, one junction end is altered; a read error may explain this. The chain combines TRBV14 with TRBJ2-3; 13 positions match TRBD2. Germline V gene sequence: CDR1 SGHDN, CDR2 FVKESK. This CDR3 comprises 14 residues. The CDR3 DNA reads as TGTGCCAGCAGCAGAGGACTAGCGGGAGAGGTGAAGAATTTT. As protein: CASSRGLAGEVKNF.

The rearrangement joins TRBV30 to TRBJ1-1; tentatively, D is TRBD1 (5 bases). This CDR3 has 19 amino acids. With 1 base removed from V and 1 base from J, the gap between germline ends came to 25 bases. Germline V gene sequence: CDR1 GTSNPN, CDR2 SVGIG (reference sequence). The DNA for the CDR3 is TGTGCCTGGAGTGGACCGGCTGACCGGGACCGGCTATGGAACACTGAAGCTTTCTTT. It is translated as CAWSGPADRDRLWNTEAFF.

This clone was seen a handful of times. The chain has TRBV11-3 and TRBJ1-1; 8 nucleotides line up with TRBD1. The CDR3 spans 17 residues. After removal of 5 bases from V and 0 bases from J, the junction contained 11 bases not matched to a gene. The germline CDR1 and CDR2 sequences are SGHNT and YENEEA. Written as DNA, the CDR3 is TGTGCCAGCAGCGACCGTAACAGGGGGAACATGAACACTGAAGCTTTCTTT. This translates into CASSDRNRGNMNTEAFF.

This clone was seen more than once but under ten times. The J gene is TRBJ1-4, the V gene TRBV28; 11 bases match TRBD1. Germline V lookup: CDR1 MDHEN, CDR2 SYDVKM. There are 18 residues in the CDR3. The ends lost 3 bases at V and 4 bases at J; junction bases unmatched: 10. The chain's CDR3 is CASSFSQDRGQVNEKLFF. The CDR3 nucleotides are TGTGCCAGCAGTTTTAGTCAGGACAGGGGGCAGGTTAATGAAAAACTGTTTTTT. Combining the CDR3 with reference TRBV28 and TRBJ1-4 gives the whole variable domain DVKVTQSSRYLVKRTGEKVFLECVQDMDHENMFWYRQDPGLGLRLIYFSYDVKMKEKGDIPEGYSVSREKKERFSLILESASTNQTSMYLCASSFSQDRGQVNEKLFFGSGTQLSVL.

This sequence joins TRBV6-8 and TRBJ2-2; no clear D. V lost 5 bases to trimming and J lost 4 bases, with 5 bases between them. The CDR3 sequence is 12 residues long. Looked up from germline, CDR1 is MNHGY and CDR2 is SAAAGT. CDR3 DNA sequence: TGTGCCAGCAGTAAGGGCACCGGGGAGCTGTTTTTT. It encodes CASSKGTGELFF.

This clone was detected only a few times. The CDR3 sequence is CASSRGQKDSTDTQYF. The CDR3, as DNA: TGTGCCAGCAGCCGGGGACAGAAAGATAGCACAGATACGCAGTATTTT. The chain has TRBV11-3 and TRBJ2-3; TRBD1 agrees at 7 bases. V lost 5 bases, J lost 0 bases, and 8 bases stayed unmatched. This CDR3 comprises 16 residues. Looked up from germline, CDR1 is SGHNT and CDR2 is YENEEA.